These 15 T cell receptor beta chains originate from one sample sequenced in a study (dated by TCRdb to about 2015). The method behind the library was 5' RACE. Sequenced using an Illumina MiSeq. TCRdb reanalyzed the raw reads on its own, using fastp at Q25 for trimming and MiXCR for clone calling, and kept in-frame beta chains. Each entry is one CDR3 protein sequence, shown with its most common DNA and genes. Across this sample there are around 29,000 distinct CDR3 sequences, with roughly 26% seen only once. The ten largest clones add up to roughly 3.5% of the sample. The specimen sequenced was naive CD4+ T cells sorted from a lymph node. The meaning of the sample's cell subset or site label: naive CD4+ T cells, CD4+CD45RA+CD25-. These receptors were obtained from a female donor with breast cancer.

This clonotype appeared many times. The chain carries TRBV2 and TRBJ2-3; either TRBD1 or TRBD2 may fit D (6 bases each). The CDR3 has 14 residues. The V gene lost 5 bases and the J gene lost 5 bases, with 14 bases spanning the gap. Germline assignment: CDR1 SNHLY and CDR2 FYNNEI. As DNA, the CDR3 is TGTGCCAGCAGTCCAAGACGGGGGCTAGATACGCAGTATTTT. This encodes CASSPRRGLDTQYF. Combining the CDR3 with reference TRBV2 and TRBJ2-3 gives the whole variable domain EPEVTQTPSHQVTQMGQEVILRCVPISNHLYFYWYRQILGQKVEFLVSFYNNEISEKSEIFDDQFSVERPDGSNFTLKIRSTKLEDSAMYFCASSPRRGLDTQYFGPGTRLTVL.

This rearrangement joins TRBV27 to TRBJ2-5; D gene unclear. The CDR3 has 13 amino acids. Trimming pared 3 bases from V and 3 bases from J, leaving 8 bases between. Per the germline V gene, CDR1 is MNHEY and CDR2 is SMNVEV (reference sequence). The CDR3 here is CASSFGHEETQYF. CDR3 DNA sequence: TGTGCCAGCAGTTTCGGTCACGAAGAGACCCAGTACTTC.

This clonotype was seen only a few times. V usage is TRBV7-6 and J usage is TRBJ2-3; a weak D match, TRBD2 (6 bases). This CDR3 has 14 amino acids. V was trimmed by 5 bases and J by 2 bases, leaving 11 bases between them. CDR1 and CDR2 from the germline V gene are SGHVS and FNYEAQ. The CDR3 is CASSQWGDTDTQYF. Here the CDR3 DNA reads TGTGCCAGCAGCCAGTGGGGGGACACAGATACGCAGTATTTT.

A note on this clonotype: A junction end diverges from the germline sequence, so it may reflect a read error. This chain uses TRBV5-1 with TRBJ2-1, with D possibly being TRBD2 (6 bases). This CDR3 is 15 amino acids long. Germline V gene sequence: CDR1 SGHRS, CDR2 YFSETQ. The CDR3 is CASSFANPGENEQLF. The CDR3 bases are TGCGCCAGCAGCTTTGCAAACCCGGGGGAAAATGAGCAGCTCTTC. Variable domain in full (rest from reference TRBV5-1 and TRBJ2-1): KAGVTQTPRYLIKTRGQQVTLSCSPISGHRSVSWYQQTPGQGLQFLFEYFSETQRNKGNFPGRFSGRQFSNSRSEMNVSTLELGDSALYLCASSFANPGENEQLFGPGTRLTVL.

The chain combines TRBV20-1 with TRBJ2-5; 7 bases map to TRBD2. This CDR3 is built from 14 residues. Trimming cost V 1 base and J 4 bases; bases outside gene matches: 6. Germline-derived CDR1 and CDR2 are DFQATT and SNEGSKA (reference sequence). CDR3 sequence (DNA): TGCAGTGCTAGAGTAACAGCGGGGAGAGAGACCCAGTACTTC. Translation gives CSARVTAGRETQYF.

The chain joins TRBV5-4 to TRBJ2-1; 7 bases match TRBD1. This CDR3 contains 15 residues. Germline CDR1 SGHNT, CDR2 YYREEE (reference sequence). V trimming: 4 bases; J trimming: 4 bases; junction bases outside the gene matches: 8. The CDR3: CASSRGQPLYNEQFF. CDR3 nucleotide sequence: TGTGCCAGCAGCCGGGGACAGCCCCTATACAATGAGCAGTTCTTC.

This clonotype occurred a few times. This rearrangement joins TRBV4-3 to TRBJ1-6, with TRBD1 as a possible D gene (6 bases). Germline assignment: CDR1 LGHNA and CDR2 YSLEER. The CDR3 runs to 15 residues. The germline V and J ends were trimmed by 5 bases and 9 bases, with 17 bases remaining between them. CDR3 nucleotide sequence: TGCGCCAGCAGCTACCAACAGGGAAAGGGTTCACCCCTCCACTTT. As protein: CASSYQQGKGSPLHF.

Concerning this clonotype: The junction shows a germline mismatch at one end, possibly a read error. This chain connects TRBV3-1 to TRBJ2-3; TRBD2 agrees at 9 bases. The germline gives CDR1 LGHDT, CDR2 YNNKEL (reference sequence). The CDR3 spans 16 residues. The CDR3 loop reads CASSQDRSGGTDTQYF. CDR3 coding DNA: TGTGCCAGCAGCCAAGACCGTAGCGGGGGCACCGATACGCAGTATTTT.

This clonotype came up a few times. The V and J genes are TRBV20-1 and TRBJ1-4; 8 bases map to TRBD1. CDR3 length: 14 residues. Germline V lookup: CDR1 DFQATT, CDR2 SNEGSKA (reference sequence). The J segment lost 8 bases and the V segment lost 4 bases, leaving 9 bases of the junction unmatched. The CDR3, as DNA: TGCAGTGCTAAAGAACGGACAGGGAGGGAAAAACTGTTTTTT. Its protein product is CSAKERTGREKLFF.

This clonotype was counted a few times. V gene TRBV29-1 combines with J gene TRBJ2-7; tentative D call: TRBD2 (6 bases). Trimming took 7 bases from V and 2 from J, leaving 12 bases between them. The CDR3 extends over 12 amino acids. Germline CDR1 and CDR2: SQVTM and ANQGSEA. The CDR3 DNA is TGCAGCGCGGGACTCGTGACCTACGAGCAGTACTTC. It codes for CSAGLVTYEQYF.

This clonotype was recorded once. V usage is TRBV20-1 and J usage is TRBJ2-7; 7 nucleotides align to TRBD1. The CDR3 is 15 residues long. The ends lost 5 bases at V and 6 bases at J; junction bases unmatched: 16. Germline V gene sequence: CDR1 DFQATT, CDR2 SNEGSKA (reference sequence). In DNA, the CDR3 is TGCAGTGCTCCAGAACAGGGGCAACTGTACTCCGAGCAGTACTTC. Its protein is CSAPEQGQLYSEQYF.

A few counts support this clonotype. The V and J genes are TRBV29-1 and TRBJ2-6; D is undetermined. The CDR3 spans 18 residues. CDR1 is SQVTM, CDR2 ANQGSEA, per germline. V shed 2 bases and J shed 0 bases, with 17 bases lying between them. In nucleotides, the CDR3 is TGCAGCGTTGAATTGTTAGATTGGCGTAGCTCTGGGGCCAACGTCCTGACTTTC. Amino acids: CSVELLDWRSSGANVLTF.

This clonotype was seen many times. The rearrangement joins TRBV6-5 to TRBJ2-7, with TRBD2 identical over 7 bases. V dropped 2 bases and J dropped 4; count of bases not matched to a gene: 5. From germline, CDR1 is MNHEY and CDR2 SVGAGI. The CDR3 runs 14 residues. The CDR3 DNA follows: TGTGCCAGCAGTTACGGCGGGAGTAGGTACGAGCAGTACTTC. It yields the protein CASSYGGSRYEQYF.

Relative to its sample, this clonotype is medium-sized. V and J are TRBV7-6 and TRBJ2-7; 12 nucleotides line up with TRBD2. After removal of 1 base from V and 6 bases from J, the junction contained 10 bases not matched to a gene. This CDR3 contains 17 residues. The germline V gene encodes CDR1 SGHVS and CDR2 FNYEAQ. CDR3 amino acids: CASSLGLAGGLGGEQYF. The CDR3 DNA reads as TGTGCCAGCAGCTTAGGGCTAGCGGGAGGGCTCGGGGGCGAGCAGTACTTC.

This clonotype was observed a handful of times. Germline is not matched at one junction end, which may reflect a read error. This chain connects TRBV6-5 to TRBJ1-4, with a possible D match to TRBD1 (5 bases). This CDR3 is built from 14 residues. CDR1 MNHEY and CDR2 SVGAGI come from the germline V gene. The CDR3 reads CASGASATNEELFF. CDR3 nucleotide sequence: TGTGCCAGTGGGGCGTCTGCAACTAATGAAGAACTGTTTTTT.